This entry is about one TCR beta chain. Its antigen is not known. The record originates from a study of CD8+CD57+ T cells in acquired aplastic anemia. Study-wide background: Average DNA yield from sorted CD4+ and CD8+ cells was around 3.2 ug. Where healthy donors were concerned, CD4+ cells averaged roughly 11 million reads. Study-level findings and limits: The CD8+ Simpson's diversity of patients and controls was not significantly different. Both patients and controls carried the same twenty-nine CD8+ CDR3 sequences.

The CDR3 is 15 amino acids. Germline lookup yields CDR1 MGHRA and CDR2 YSYEKL. V lost 1 base and J lost 10; bases outside the gene matches: 9. Template material for TCR beta VDJ and CDR3 profiling consisted of genomic DNA. TCRdb processed the reads anew with MiXCR; each CDR3 protein has one entry. The sample holds roughly 130,000 distinct CDR3 sequences, 48% seen once. The rearrangement uses TRBV4-1 and TRBJ2-1, with 8 positions matching TRBD1. The sample taken for sequencing was sorted CD4+, CD8+, or CD8+CD57+ T cells (not recorded which) from PBMCs. This receptor was taken from a human donor in good health, serving as a control. DNA of the CDR3: TGCGCCAGCAGCCAAGGAACAGGGGGAGGTGGGGAGCAGTTCTTC. Its protein is CASSQGTGGGGEQFF.